A selection of T cell receptor beta chains follows, all from one sample in a study of CD8+ T cells in alopecia areata. The data were produced by immunoSEQ multiplex PCR, yet TCRdb's version contains in-frame clones alone and is incomplete. The repertoire holds about 210,000 clones, with roughly 40% as singletons. The material sequenced was CD4+ T cells sorted from blood, taken at roughly week 38, from a patient treated with tofacitinib. The receptors were sampled from a human donor with alopecia areata. The CDR3 runs from the conserved cysteine through the conserved F or W. Only part of the rows carry a size: once, few, many, or a class if the clone is expanded.

>TRBJ2-1|TRBV18|.
CASSPDRYNEQFF
>TRBJ2-3|TRBV29-1|.
CSVVARGLTDTQYF
>TRBJ1-5|TRBV18|.
CASSHVSTGGNQPQHF
>TRBJ2-7|TRBV2|few
CASRLAVRNGEQYF
>TRBJ2-3|TRBV5-1|few
CASSLDGTRADTQYF
>TRBJ2-3|TRBV7-2|.
CASSLGTDTQYF
>TRBJ1-1|TRBV2|.
CASGAVMNTEAFF
>TRBJ2-7|TRBV7-9|.
CASSRTSGSYEQYF
>TRBJ1-4|TRBV30|.
CAWSTNRGFLGKLFF
>TRBJ2-3|TRBV29-1|few
CSVTGESDTDTQYF
>TRBJ2-1|TRBV10-3|few
CALKRENEQFF
>TRBJ1-2|TRBV27|.
CARGWAMASGYTF
>TRBJ2-1|TRBV29-1|few
CSVRTSGAGEQFF
>TRBJ2-2|TRBV29-1|many
CSVGWPGQGAAGELFF
>TRBJ2-7|TRBV5-6|few
CASSHSENYEQYF
>TRBJ1-5|TRBV28|.
CASSLPQGNNQPQHF
>TRBJ2-5|TRBV30|few
CAWRSPGLAGGETQYF
>TRBJ2-1|TRBV7-2|.
CASSSGQSVYEQFF
>TRBJ2-5|TRBV7-9|.
CASRLRGETQYF
>TRBJ1-5|TRBV30|.
CACSGLSNQPQHF
>TRBJ2-1|TRBV29-1|.
CSVGTSGRSEQFF
>TRBJ1-2|TRBV28|.
CASSVSDYGYTF
>TRBJ2-3|TRBV7-2|.
CASSLNGDTQYF